The T cell receptor (beta chain) under discussion was sequenced for a study of cytomegalovirus exposure and HLA in healthy donors. V shed 6 bases and J shed 0 bases, with 12 bases lying between them. Germline CDR1 is SNHLY and CDR2 is FYNNEI. The CDR3 sequence is 14 residues long. Notes on this clone: The same CDR3 can be traced to other DNA sequences in this sample.

A multiplex PCR was run with 60 Vbeta primers and 13 Jbeta primers. The protocol was immunoSEQ multiplex PCR, while the TCRdb copy is restricted to in-frame clones and leaves out a portion. This sample contains fewer than 150,000 clones. The specimen was PBMCs. The clonotype comes from a man aged 18 to 29 in good health and CMV-seronegative. The chain links TRBV2 to TRBJ2-7; tentative D call: TRBD1 (6 bases). The CDR3 region has the DNA TGTGCCAGCAGGGAACAGGGCCCCTCCTACGAGCAGTACTTC. Protein: CASREQGPSYEQYF.